This entry lists 10 T cell receptor beta chains sequenced from one sample in a study of T cells in Graves' hyperthyroidism and ophthalmopathy. TCR beta CDR3 sequences were amplified from RNA transcripts. The TCR CDR3 first-round RT-PCR relied on the HTBI primer set. TCRdb recomputed calls from the multiplex PCR reads with MiXCR, one row per CDR3 protein. The sample comprises about 270,000 distinct CDR3 sequences, 25% of which are singletons, and around 28% rests with the top ten. The specimen was blood. The receptors stem from a man aged 35-49 years with Graves' hyperthyroidism that later progressed to Graves' ophthalmopathy.

The chain combines TRBV6-2 or TRBV6-3 with TRBJ2-4, with D possibly being TRBD2 (6 bases). Between the trimmed V and J ends, which lost 6 bases and 6 bases, there was a span of 15 bases. The CDR3 runs to 14 residues. The V gene's germline CDR1 is MNHEY and CDR2 SVGEGT. The CDR3 loop is CASRRLGGGNIQYF. The CDR3 coding sequence is TGTGCCAGCAGACGACTAGGAGGCGGAAACATTCAGTACTTC.

The V and J genes are TRBV7-2 and TRBJ2-7, with a weak D call TRBD2 (6 bases). V lost 0 bases and J 6 bases, leaving 9 bases between the germline ends. This CDR3 comprises 13 residues. Per germline, CDR1 SGHTA and CDR2 FQGNSA. The CDR3 reads CASSLAMGGEQYF. For the CDR3, the DNA is TGTGCCAGCAGCTTAGCGATGGGAGGCGAGCAGTACTTC. The variable domain in full, with the rest retrieved from reference TRBV7-2 and TRBJ2-7, is GAGVSQSPSNKVTEKGKDVELRCDPISGHTALYWYRQSLGQGLEFLIYFQGNSAPDKSGLPSDRFSAERTGGSVSTLTIQRTQQEDSAVYLCASSLAMGGEQYFGPGTRLTVT.

The genes are TRBV30 and TRBJ2-7, with D unresolved. V lost 6 bases, J lost 3 bases, and 9 bases lay in between. Looked up from germline, CDR1 is GTSNPN and CDR2 is SVGIG (reference sequence). The CDR3 is 11 amino acids. In nucleotides, the CDR3 is TGTGCCTGCCAGCAGGACTACGAGCAGTACTTC. Translating gives CACQQDYEQYF.

There are many counts of this clonotype. The gene calls are TRBV28 and TRBJ2-7, with a possible D match to TRBD2 (6 bases). Germline V gene lookup returns CDR1 MDHEN and CDR2 SYDVKM. V lost 6 bases and J 0 bases, leaving 15 bases between the germline ends. The CDR3 has 15 residues. Written as DNA, the CDR3 is TGTGCCAGCAGACGTCCCCGGGGGAGCTCCTACGAGCAGTACTTC. Amino acid sequence: CASRRPRGSSYEQYF.

This clonotype was recorded many times. This chain joins TRBV2 and TRBJ2-7; no clear D gene. The V gene lost 2 bases and the J gene lost 3 bases, with 8 bases spanning the gap. The CDR3 loop spans 13 amino acids. Germline-derived CDR1 and CDR2 are SNHLY and FYNNEI. The DNA of the CDR3 is TGTGCCAGCAGTGAACGCGGCTACTACGAGCAGTACTTC. Translation gives CASSERGYYEQYF.

The genes are TRBV5-1 and TRBJ1-2; no clear D gene. Germline CDR1 reads SGHRS; CDR2 reads YFSETQ. The CDR3 is 13 amino acids. V was cut by 0 bases and J by 4 bases, with 7 bases left in between. The DNA for the CDR3 is TGCGCCAGCAGCTTGGAGGCGACCTATGGCTACACCTTC. This codes for CASSLEATYGYTF.

This clonotype was seen many times. The DNA for the CDR3 is TGTGCCAGCAGGCCAAGCACAGGGCGGAGGGACATTCAGTACTTC. Translating it yields CASRPSTGRRDIQYF. The chain couples TRBV6-5 to TRBJ2-4; either TRBD1 or TRBD2 may fit D (6 bases each). The V gene's germline CDR1 is MNHEY and CDR2 SVGAGI. Between the trimmed V and J ends, which lost 6 bases and 8 bases, there was a span of 20 bases. CDR3 length: 15 residues.

The sample holds many counts of this clonotype. The rearrangement uses TRBV6-1 and TRBJ2-4; 9 nucleotides line up with TRBD2. CDR3 length: 12 amino acids. With 6 bases clipped from V and 9 bases from J, the junction kept 3 bases outside the gene matches. CDR1 MNHNS and CDR2 SASEGT come from the germline V gene. The CDR3 reads CASSTLAGIQYF. CDR3 bases: TGTGCCAGCAGCACACTAGCGGGCATTCAGTACTTC.

This clonotype was recorded at least ten times. The rearrangement links TRBV12-3 or TRBV12-4 to TRBJ2-2; 11 nucleotides line up with TRBD2. This CDR3 comprises 15 residues. V lost 2 bases, J lost 6 bases, and 2 bases stayed unmatched. The DNA for the CDR3 is TGTGCCAGCAGTTTAATAGCGGGAGGGCCCGGGGAGCTGTTTTTT. Translating gives CASSLIAGGPGELFF.

The chain couples TRBV2 to TRBJ1-1; D is ambiguous. Germline V gene sequence: CDR1 SNHLY, CDR2 FYNNEI. The CDR3 loop spans 16 amino acids. V was trimmed by 8 bases and J by 1 base, leaving 20 bases between them. The CDR3 region has the DNA TGTGCCAGCGGCTCGAGGCGCTCTAGCGGGAACACTGAAGCTTTCTTT. Its translation: CASGSRRSSGNTEAFF.